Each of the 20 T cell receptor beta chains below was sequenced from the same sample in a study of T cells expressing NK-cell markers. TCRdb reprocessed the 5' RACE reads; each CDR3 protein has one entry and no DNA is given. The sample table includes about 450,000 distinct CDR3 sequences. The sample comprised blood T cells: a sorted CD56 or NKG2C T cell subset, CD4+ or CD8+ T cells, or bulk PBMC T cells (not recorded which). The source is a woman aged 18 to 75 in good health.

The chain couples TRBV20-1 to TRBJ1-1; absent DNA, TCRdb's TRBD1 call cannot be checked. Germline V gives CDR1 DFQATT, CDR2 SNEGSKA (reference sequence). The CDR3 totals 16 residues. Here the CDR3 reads CSARDARGAMNTEAFF.

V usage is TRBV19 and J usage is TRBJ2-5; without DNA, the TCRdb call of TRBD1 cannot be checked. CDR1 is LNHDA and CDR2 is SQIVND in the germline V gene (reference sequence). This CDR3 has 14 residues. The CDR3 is CASRRTGSSETQYF.

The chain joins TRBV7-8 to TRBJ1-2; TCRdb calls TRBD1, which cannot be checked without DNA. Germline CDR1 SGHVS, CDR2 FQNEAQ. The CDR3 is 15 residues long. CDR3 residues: CASSSPGALSYGYTF. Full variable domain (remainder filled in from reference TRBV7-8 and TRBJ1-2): GAGVSQSPRYKVAKRGQDVALRCDPISGHVSLFWYQQALGQGPEFLTYFQNEAQLDKSGLPSDRFFAERPEGSVSTLKIQRTQQEDSAVYLCASSSPGALSYGYTFGSGTRLTVV.

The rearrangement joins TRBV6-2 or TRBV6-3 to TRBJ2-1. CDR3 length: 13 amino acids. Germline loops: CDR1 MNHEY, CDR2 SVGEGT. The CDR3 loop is CASSQPNYNEQFF.

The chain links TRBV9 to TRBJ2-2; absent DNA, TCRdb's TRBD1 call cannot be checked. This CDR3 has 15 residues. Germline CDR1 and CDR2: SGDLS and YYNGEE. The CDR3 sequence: CASSVVPRYTGELFF.

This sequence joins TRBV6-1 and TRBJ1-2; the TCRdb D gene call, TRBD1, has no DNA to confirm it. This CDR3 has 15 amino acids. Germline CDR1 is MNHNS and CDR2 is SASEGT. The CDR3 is CASSPFGQGAWGYTF.

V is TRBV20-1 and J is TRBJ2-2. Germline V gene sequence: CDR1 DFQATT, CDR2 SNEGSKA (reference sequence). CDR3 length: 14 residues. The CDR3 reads CSAREGLRSGELFF.

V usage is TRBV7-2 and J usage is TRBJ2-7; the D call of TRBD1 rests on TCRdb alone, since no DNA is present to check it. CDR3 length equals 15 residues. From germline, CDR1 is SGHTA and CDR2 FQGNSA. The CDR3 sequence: CASSLPGQSLYEQYF.

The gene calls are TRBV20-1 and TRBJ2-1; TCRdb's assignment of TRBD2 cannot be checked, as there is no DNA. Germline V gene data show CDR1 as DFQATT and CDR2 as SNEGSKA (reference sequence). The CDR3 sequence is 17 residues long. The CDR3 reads CSVLRGTRGGPGNEQFF.

The CDR3 sequence: CASSLVAEIPYNEQFF. The rearrangement joins TRBV7-6 to TRBJ2-1. CDR3 length: 16 residues. CDR1 and CDR2 from the germline V gene are SGHVS and FNYEAQ.

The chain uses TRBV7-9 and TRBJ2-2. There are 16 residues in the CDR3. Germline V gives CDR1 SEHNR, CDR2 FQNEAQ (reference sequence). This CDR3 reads CASSLGLGVNTGELFF.

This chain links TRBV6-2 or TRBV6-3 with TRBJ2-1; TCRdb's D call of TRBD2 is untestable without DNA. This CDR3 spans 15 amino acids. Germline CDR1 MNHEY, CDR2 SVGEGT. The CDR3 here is CASTRGGRRPNEQFF.

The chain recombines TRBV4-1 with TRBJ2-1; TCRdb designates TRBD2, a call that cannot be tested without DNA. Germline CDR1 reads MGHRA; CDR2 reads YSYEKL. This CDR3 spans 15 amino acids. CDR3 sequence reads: CASSPRGRADNEQFF.

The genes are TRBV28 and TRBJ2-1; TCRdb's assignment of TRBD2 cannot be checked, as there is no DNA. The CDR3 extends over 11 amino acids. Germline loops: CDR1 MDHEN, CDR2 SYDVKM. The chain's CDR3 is CASSRGLVVLF.

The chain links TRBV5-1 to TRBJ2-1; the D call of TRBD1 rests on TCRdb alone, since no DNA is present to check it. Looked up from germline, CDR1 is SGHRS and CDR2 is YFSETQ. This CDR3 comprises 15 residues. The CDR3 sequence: CASSFLQGSYNEQFF.

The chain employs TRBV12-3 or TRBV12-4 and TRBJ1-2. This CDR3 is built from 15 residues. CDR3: CASSLGVGGPYGYTF.

The CDR3 here is CASSLTVPPYEQYF. The rearrangement joins TRBV12-3 or TRBV12-4 to TRBJ2-7; TCRdb names TRBD1, which stays unverified in the absence of DNA. The CDR3 runs to 14 residues.

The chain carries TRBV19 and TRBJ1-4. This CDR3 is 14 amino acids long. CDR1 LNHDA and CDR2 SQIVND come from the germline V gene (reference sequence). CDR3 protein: CASSIRAFGEKLFF.

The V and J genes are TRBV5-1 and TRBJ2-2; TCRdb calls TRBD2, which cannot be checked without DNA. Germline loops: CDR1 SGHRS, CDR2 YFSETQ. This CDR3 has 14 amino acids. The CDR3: CASSPAGDTGELFF.

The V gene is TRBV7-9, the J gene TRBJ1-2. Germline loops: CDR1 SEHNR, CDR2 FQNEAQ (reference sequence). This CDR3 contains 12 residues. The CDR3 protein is CASSFLGYGYTF.